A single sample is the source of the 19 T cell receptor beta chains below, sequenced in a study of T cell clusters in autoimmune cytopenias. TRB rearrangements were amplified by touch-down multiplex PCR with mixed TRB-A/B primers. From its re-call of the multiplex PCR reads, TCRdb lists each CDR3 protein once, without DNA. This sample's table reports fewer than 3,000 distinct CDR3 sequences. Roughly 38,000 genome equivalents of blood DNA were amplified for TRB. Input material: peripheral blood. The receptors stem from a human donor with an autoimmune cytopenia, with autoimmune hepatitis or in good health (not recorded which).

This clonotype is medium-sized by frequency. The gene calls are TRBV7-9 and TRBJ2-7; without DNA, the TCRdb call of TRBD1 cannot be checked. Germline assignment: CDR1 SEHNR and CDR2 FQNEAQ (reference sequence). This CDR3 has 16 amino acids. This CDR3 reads CASSPHTGTGVLEQYF.

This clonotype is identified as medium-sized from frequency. CDR3 protein: CASRRDRDRVRSEQYF. V usage is TRBV11-2 and J usage is TRBJ2-7; the D call from TCRdb, TRBD1, cannot be confirmed without DNA. The CDR3 extends over 16 amino acids. Germline CDR1 SGHAT, CDR2 FQNNGV.

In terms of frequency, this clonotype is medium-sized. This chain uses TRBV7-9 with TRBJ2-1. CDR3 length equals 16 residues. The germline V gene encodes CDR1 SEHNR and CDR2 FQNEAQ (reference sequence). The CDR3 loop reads CASSHRLAVVYNEQFF.

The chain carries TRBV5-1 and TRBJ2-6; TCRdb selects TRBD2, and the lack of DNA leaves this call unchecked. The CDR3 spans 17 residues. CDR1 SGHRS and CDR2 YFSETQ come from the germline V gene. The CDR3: CASSLELAGTGANVLTF.

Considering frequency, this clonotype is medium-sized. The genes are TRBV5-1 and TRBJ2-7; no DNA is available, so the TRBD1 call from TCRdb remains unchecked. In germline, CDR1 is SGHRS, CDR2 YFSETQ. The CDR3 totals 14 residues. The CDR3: CASSIARGPYEQYF.

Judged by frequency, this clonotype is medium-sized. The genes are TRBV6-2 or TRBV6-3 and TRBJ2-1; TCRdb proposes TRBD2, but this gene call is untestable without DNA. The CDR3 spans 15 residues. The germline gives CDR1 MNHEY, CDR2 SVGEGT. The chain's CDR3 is CASSPQTNSYNEQFF.

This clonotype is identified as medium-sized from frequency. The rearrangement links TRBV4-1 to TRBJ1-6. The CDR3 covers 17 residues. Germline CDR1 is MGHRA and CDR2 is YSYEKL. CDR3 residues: CASSQAGTYYYNSPLHF.

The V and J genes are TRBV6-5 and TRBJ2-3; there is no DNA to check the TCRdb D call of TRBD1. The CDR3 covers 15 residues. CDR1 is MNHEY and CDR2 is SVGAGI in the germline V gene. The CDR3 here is CASSLAPTGIDTQYF.

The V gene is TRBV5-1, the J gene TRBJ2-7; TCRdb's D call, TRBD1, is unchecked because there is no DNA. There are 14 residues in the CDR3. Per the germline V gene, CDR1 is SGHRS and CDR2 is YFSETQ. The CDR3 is CASSWAGGLDEQYF.

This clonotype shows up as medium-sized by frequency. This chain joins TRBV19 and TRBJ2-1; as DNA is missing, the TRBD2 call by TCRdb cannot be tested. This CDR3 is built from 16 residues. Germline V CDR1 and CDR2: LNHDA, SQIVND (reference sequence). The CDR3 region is CASSISAESSYNEQFF.

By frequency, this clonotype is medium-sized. The CDR3 reads CASSLWGRLAHEQYF. J is TRBJ2-7 and V is TRBV28. CDR1 and CDR2 from the germline V gene are MDHEN and SYDVKM. This CDR3 contains 15 residues. The full variable domain, in which reference TRBV28 and TRBJ2-7 provide the parts outside the CDR3, is DVKVTQSSRYLVKRTGEKVFLECVQDMDHENMFWYRQDPGLGLRLIYFSYDVKMKEKGDIPEGYSVSREKKERFSLILESASTNQTSMYLCASSLWGRLAHEQYFGPGTRLTVT.

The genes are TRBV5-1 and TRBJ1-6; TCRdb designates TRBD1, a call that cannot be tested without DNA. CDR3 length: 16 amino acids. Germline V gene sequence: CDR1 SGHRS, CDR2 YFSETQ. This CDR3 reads CASSPNTGTDNSPLHF.

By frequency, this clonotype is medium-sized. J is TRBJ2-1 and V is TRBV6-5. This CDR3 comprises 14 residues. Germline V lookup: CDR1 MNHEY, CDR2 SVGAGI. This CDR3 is CASSYSLGSAEQFF.

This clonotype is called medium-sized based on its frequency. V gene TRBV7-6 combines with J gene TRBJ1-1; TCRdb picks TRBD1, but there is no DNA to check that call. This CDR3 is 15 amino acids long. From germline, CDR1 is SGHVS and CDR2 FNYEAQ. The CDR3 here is CASSLAGGVATEAFF.

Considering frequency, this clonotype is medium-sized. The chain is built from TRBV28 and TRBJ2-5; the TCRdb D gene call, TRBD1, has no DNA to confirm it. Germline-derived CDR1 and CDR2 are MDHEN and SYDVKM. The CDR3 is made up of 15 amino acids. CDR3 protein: CASSFLTGNQETQYF.

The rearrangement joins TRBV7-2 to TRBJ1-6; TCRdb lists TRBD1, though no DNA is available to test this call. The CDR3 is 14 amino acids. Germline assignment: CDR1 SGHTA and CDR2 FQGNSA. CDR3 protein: CASSQAVPEGTLHF. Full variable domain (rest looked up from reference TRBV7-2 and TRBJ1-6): GAGVSQSPSNKVTEKGKDVELRCDPISGHTALYWYRQSLGQGLEFLIYFQGNSAPDKSGLPSDRFSAERTGGSVSTLTIQRTQQEDSAVYLCASSQAVPEGTLHFGNGTRLTVT.

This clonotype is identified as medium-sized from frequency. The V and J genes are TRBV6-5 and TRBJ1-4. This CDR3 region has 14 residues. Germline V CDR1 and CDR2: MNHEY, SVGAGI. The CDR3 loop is CASSRSPTNEKLFF.

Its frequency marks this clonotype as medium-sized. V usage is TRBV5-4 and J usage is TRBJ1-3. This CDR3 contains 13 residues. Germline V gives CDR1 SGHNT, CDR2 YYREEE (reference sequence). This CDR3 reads CASSPASGNTIYF. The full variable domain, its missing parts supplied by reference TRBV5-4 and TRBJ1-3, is ETGVTQSPTHLIKTRGQQVTLRCSSQSGHNTVSWYQQALGQGPQFIFQYYREEENGRGNFPPRFSGLQFPNYSSELNVNALELDDSALYLCASSPASGNTIYFGEGSWLTVV.

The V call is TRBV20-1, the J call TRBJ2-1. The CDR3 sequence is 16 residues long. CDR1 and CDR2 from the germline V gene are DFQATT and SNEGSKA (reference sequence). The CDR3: CSGRGLGYLIYNEQFF.